Listed here is a single T cell receptor beta chain. Its antigen is undetermined. This entry comes from a study of cytotoxic CD8 clonotypes in ibrutinib-treated CLL. About the research overall: Investigators reported approximately 25 partial and 2 complete responses; after median about 74 months, roughly 15 patients remained remitted and some twelve progressed.

This CDR3 is 15 amino acids long. Germline V gene sequence: CDR1 MNHEY, CDR2 SVGAGI. With 0 bases clipped from V and 5 bases from J, the junction kept 4 bases outside the gene matches. Libraries were prepared by immunoSEQ multiplex PCR; TCRdb keeps only in-frame clonotypes and omits some of them. Among 40,000 or so clones listed, under 80% were seen once. Study results and caveats: Clonality increased at ibrutinib response, then returned toward baseline at progression. Public clonotypes, rarely seen, contracted or held steady on treatment.

Sequences were derived from PBMCs, sampled at disease progression, from a patient treated with ibrutinib. This clonotype was sampled from a human donor with chronic lymphocytic leukemia. The V gene is TRBV6-5, the J gene TRBJ2-1, with 7 nucleotides matching TRBD1. The CDR3 loop reads CASSYSGGPHNEQFF. The CDR3 DNA is TGTGCCAGCAGTTACTCAGGGGGCCCACACAATGAGCAGTTCTTC.